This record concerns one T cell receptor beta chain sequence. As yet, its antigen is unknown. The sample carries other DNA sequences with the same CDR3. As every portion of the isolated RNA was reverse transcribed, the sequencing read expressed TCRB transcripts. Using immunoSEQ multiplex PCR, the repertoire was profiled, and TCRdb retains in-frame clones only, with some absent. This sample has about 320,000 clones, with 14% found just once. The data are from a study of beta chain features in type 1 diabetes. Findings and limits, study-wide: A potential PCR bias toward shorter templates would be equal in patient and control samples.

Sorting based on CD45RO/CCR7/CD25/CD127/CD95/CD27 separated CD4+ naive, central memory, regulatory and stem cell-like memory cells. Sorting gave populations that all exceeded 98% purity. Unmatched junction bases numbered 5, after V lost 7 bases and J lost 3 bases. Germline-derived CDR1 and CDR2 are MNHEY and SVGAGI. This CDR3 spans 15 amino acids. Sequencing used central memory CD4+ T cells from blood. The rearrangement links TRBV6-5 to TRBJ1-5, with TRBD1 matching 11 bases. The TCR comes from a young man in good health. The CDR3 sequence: CASKRTGGLNQPQHF. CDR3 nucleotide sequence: TGTGCCAGCAAGAGGACAGGGGGCCTCAATCAGCCCCAGCATTTT.